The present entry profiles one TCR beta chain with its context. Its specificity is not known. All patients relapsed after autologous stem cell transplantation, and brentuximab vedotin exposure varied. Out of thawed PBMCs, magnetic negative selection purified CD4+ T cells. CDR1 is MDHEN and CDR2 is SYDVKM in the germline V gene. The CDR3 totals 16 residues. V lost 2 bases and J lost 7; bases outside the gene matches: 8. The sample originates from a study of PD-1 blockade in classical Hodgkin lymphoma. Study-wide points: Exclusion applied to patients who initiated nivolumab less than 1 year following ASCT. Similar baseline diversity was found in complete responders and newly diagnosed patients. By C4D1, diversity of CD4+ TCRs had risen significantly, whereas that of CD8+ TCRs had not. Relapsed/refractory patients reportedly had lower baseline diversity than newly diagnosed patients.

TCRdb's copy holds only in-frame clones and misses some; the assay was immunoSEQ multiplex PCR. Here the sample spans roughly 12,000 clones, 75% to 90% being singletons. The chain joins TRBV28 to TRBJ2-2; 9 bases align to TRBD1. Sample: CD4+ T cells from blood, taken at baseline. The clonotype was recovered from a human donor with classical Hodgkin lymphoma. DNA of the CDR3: TGTGCCAGCAGTTTAATTGGGACAGGGAAGATCGGGGAGCTGTTTTTT. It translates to CASSLIGTGKIGELFF.